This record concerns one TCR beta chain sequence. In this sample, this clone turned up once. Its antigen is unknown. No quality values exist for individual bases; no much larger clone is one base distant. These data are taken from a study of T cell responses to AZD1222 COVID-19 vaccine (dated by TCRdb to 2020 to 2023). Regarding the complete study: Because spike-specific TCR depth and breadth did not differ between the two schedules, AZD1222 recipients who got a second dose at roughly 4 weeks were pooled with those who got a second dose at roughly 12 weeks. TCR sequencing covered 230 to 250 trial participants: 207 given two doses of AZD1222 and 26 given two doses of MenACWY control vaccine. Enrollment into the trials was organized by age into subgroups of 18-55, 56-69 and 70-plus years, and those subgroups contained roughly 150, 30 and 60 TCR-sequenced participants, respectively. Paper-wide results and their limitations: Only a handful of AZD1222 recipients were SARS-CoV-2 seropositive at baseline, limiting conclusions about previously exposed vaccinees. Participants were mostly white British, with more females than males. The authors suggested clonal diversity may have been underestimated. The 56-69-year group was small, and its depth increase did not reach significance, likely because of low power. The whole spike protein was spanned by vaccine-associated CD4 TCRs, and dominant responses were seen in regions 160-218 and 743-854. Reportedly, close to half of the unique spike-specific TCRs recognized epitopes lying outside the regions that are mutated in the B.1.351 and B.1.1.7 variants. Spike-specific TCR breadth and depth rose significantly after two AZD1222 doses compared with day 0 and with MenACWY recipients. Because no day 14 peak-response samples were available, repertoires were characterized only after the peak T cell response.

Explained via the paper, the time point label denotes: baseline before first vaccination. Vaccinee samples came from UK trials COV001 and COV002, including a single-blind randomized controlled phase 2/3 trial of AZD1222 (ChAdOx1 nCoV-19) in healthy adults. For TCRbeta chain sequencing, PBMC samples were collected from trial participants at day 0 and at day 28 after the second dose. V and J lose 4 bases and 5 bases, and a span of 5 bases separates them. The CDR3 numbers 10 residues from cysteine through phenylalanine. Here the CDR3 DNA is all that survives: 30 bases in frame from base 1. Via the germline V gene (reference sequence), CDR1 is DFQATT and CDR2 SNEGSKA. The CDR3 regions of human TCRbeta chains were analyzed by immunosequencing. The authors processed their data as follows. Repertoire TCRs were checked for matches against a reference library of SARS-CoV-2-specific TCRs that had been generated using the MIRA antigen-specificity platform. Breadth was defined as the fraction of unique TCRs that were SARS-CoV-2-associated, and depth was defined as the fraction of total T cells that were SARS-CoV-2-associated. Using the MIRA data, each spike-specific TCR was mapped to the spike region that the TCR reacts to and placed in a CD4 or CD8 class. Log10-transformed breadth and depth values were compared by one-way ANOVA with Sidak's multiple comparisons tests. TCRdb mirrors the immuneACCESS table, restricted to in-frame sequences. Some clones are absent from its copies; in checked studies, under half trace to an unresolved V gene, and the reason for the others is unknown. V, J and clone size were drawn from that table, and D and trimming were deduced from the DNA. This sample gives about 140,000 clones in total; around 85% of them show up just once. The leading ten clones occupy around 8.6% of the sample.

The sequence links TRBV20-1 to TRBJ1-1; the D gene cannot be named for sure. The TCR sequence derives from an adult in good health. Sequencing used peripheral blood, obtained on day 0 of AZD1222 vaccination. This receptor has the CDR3 CSATRTEAFF. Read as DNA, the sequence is TGCAGTGCTACGAGAACTGAAGCTTTCTTT.